The 14 T cell receptor beta chains given below trace back to one sample, sequenced in a study of shared clonotypes between healthy human individuals. Clones were sequenced by immunoSEQ multiplex PCR, and TCRdb holds only the in-frame ones, with some missing. The sample consists of a few million clones, just over 90% of them appearing once. The specimen was naive CD4+ T cells from PBMCs. Subset meaning: CD45RA+ positively selected. The receptors shown here come from a man between 18 and 29 years old in good health. Some clones in this sample may be carry-over from other donors' samples.

For this clone: This CDR3 is also generated by other DNA sequences in the sample. The genes are TRBV18 and TRBJ2-1, with TRBD2 as a possible D gene (6 bases). CDR1 and CDR2 (germline): KGHSH, LQKENI. The germline V and J ends were trimmed by 3 bases and 7 bases, with 7 bases remaining between them. The CDR3 runs 12 residues. For the CDR3, the DNA is TGTGCCAGCTCACCTAGCGGAAATGAGCAGTTCTTC. It specifies CASSPSGNEQFF. Using reference TRBV18 and TRBJ2-1 for the parts outside the CDR3, the full variable domain is NAGVMQNPRHLVRRRGQEARLRCSPMKGHSHVYWYRQLPEEGLKFMVYLQKENIIDESGMPKERFSAEFPKEGPSILRIQQVVRGDSAAYFCASSPSGNEQFFGPGTRLTVL.

V gene TRBV7-2 combines with J gene TRBJ2-2; the match to TRBD2 covers 7 bases. Germline CDR1 reads SGHTA; CDR2 reads FQGNSA. The CDR3 has 14 residues. The J segment lost 6 bases and the V segment lost 5 bases, leaving 6 bases of the junction unmatched. The CDR3 DNA reads as TGTGCCAGCAGCGTGCGCGGGAGAGCCGGGGAGCTGTTTTTT. As protein: CASSVRGRAGELFF. Combining the CDR3 with reference TRBV7-2 and TRBJ2-2 gives the whole variable domain GAGVSQSPSNKVTEKGKDVELRCDPISGHTALYWYRQSLGQGLEFLIYFQGNSAPDKSGLPSDRFSAERTGGSVSTLTIQRTQQEDSAVYLCASSVRGRAGELFFGEGSRLTVL.

Only one count was recorded for this clone. The chain carries TRBV5-1 and TRBJ1-1, with 8 bases that match TRBD1. V trimming: 4 bases; J trimming: 7 bases; junction bases outside the gene matches: 12. The CDR3 runs 15 residues. Germline V gives CDR1 SGHRS, CDR2 YFSETQ. The CDR3 reads CASSPTRTGSNEAFF. The CDR3 DNA reads as TGCGCCAGCAGCCCTACCCGGACAGGGTCAAATGAAGCTTTCTTT.

The chain uses TRBV5-1 and TRBJ2-2, with D unclear. Trimming took 0 bases from V and 11 from J, leaving 8 bases between them. Germline V gives CDR1 SGHRS, CDR2 YFSETQ. This CDR3 comprises 12 residues. This CDR3 reads CASSLDRHELFF. The DNA for the CDR3 is TGCGCCAGCAGCTTGGATCGGCACGAGCTGTTTTTT.

For this clone: This sample also contains other DNA sequences that code for the same CDR3. The chain combines TRBV19 with TRBJ2-6; D is undetermined. Trimming took off 1 base at V and 1 base at J, with 5 bases between the two ends. CDR3 length: 15 residues. Germline V gene lookup returns CDR1 LNHDA and CDR2 SQIVND (reference sequence). In nucleotides, the CDR3 is TGTGCCAGTAGTATAGGGGTTTCTGGGGCCAACGTCCTGACTTTC. Encoded protein: CASSIGVSGANVLTF.

In the case of this clone: This sample includes further DNA sequences coding for the same CDR3. The CDR3 region is CASSFGSYEQYF. The CDR3, as DNA: TGTGCCAGCAGTTTCGGGTCCTACGAGCAGTACTTC. The chain carries TRBV28 and TRBJ2-7; no firm D call. Germline V gene data show CDR1 as MDHEN and CDR2 as SYDVKM. This CDR3 comprises 12 residues. Deletions cut 3 bases from V and 1 base from J, with 4 bases between.

The genes are TRBV7-8 and TRBJ2-2; D unresolved. Trimming left V 5 bases short and J 5 bases short, with 21 bases between. The CDR3 extends over 17 amino acids. CDR1 is SGHVS, CDR2 FQNEAQ, per germline. The CDR3 spells CASSVTGSTALTGELFF. CDR3 nucleotides: TGTGCCAGCAGCGTGACCGGGTCAACCGCTCTTACCGGGGAGCTGTTTTTT. Combining the CDR3 with reference TRBV7-8 and TRBJ2-2 gives the whole variable domain GAGVSQSPRYKVAKRGQDVALRCDPISGHVSLFWYQQALGQGPEFLTYFQNEAQLDKSGLPSDRFFAERPEGSVSTLKIQRTQQEDSAVYLCASSVTGSTALTGELFFGEGSRLTVL.

This clone has a single count. At the DNA level, this CDR3 is encoded by other sequences in the same sample as well. This chain connects TRBV9 to TRBJ2-5; D might be TRBD2 (6 bases). The CDR3 runs to 13 residues. Between the trimmed V and J ends, which lost 0 bases and 4 bases, there was a span of 7 bases. Germline assignment: CDR1 SGDLS and CDR2 YYNGEE. Here the CDR3 reads CASSVAGGETQYF. CDR3 DNA sequence: TGTGCCAGCAGCGTAGCCGGGGGAGAGACCCAGTACTTC. The variable domain in full, completed from reference TRBV9 and TRBJ2-5, reads DSGVTQTPKHLITATGQRVTLRCSPRSGDLSVYWYQQSLDQGLQFLIQYYNGEERAKGNILERFSAQQFPDLHSELNLSSLELGDSALYFCASSVAGGETQYFGPGTRLLVL.

CDR3 amino acids: CASSFARAASPYEQYF. CDR3 coding DNA: TGTGCCAGCAGTTTTGCACGGGCAGCCTCTCCCTACGAGCAGTACTTC. The rearrangement links TRBV27 to TRBJ2-7, with D unresolved. Germline CDR1 reads MNHEY; CDR2 reads SMNVEV (reference sequence). The CDR3 sequence is 16 residues long. With 3 bases removed from V and 2 bases from J, the gap between germline ends came to 17 bases.

CDR3: CASSLEEPSYQETQYF. The CDR3 region has the DNA TGTGCCAGCAGCTTAGAAGAGCCATCGTACCAAGAGACCCAGTACTTC. The chain has TRBV7-8 and TRBJ2-5; D ambiguous. Germline-derived CDR1 and CDR2 are SGHVS and FQNEAQ. Trimming stripped 1 base from V and 0 bases from J, with 12 bases between. This CDR3 is built from 16 residues.

The J gene is TRBJ1-2, the V gene TRBV2, with 8 bases lining up with TRBD1. V shed 5 bases, J shed 8 bases, and the junction held 16 bases outside the gene matches. Germline CDR1 is SNHLY and CDR2 is FYNNEI. This CDR3 region has 16 residues. Here the CDR3 DNA reads TGTGCCAGCAGTCACTTAACCCGGACAGGGTTGCGCGGCTACACCTTC. Translating gives CASSHLTRTGLRGYTF.

The genes are TRBV18 and TRBJ1-3; 7 bases agree with TRBD1. CDR3 size: 16 residues. CDR1 and CDR2 (germline): KGHSH, LQKENI. V dropped 3 bases and J dropped 0; count of bases not matched to a gene: 5. The CDR3 is CASSPSWDSSGNTIYF. The CDR3 DNA reads as TGTGCCAGCTCACCTTCTTGGGACAGCTCTGGAAACACCATATATTTT.

The genes are TRBV5-1 and TRBJ2-2; 11 positions agree with TRBD1. CDR3 size: 16 residues. V was clipped by 6 bases and J by 1 base; unmatched bases: 5. CDR1 is SGHRS and CDR2 is YFSETQ in the germline V gene. The CDR3 region is CASTPGQGGNTGELFF. The DNA of the CDR3 is TGCGCCAGCACCCCGGGACAGGGGGGGAACACCGGGGAGCTGTTTTTT.

This rearrangement joins TRBV5-4 to TRBJ1-1; 7 bases align to TRBD1. CDR1 is SGHNT and CDR2 is YYREEE in the germline V gene (reference sequence). J lost 0 bases, V lost 4 bases, and 9 bases had no gene match. This CDR3 is 16 amino acids long. In DNA, the CDR3 is TGTGCCAGCAGCCCGGGGGACAGCTCATTGAACACTGAAGCTTTCTTT. This gives the protein CASSPGDSSLNTEAFF.